Listed below are T cell receptor beta chains from one sample, sequenced in a study of blood T cell repertoires in COVID-19. Assay: immunoSEQ multiplex PCR; the TCRdb copy retains only in-frame clones and omits some. The table has roughly 53,000 clones, approximately 80% seen once. Sequenced input: peripheral blood. Receptor source: a man over 45 with acute or convalescent COVID-19. Both conserved end residues are part of each CDR3. A D gene is named only where the DNA matches it firmly. Some rows mark clone size as missing; the rest say once, few, many or name a class of expanded clone.

abundance	v_gene	d_gene	len	j_gene	CDR3aa	CDR3nt
-	TRBV25-1	-	17	TRBJ2-1	CASSVRKQGDSYNEQFF	TGTGCCAGCAGTGTACGGAAACAGGGTGACTCCTACAATGAGCAGTTCTTC
-	TRBV21-1	-	18	TRBJ2-2	CASSKNCVGTMNTGELFF	TGTGCCAGCAGCAAAAATTGCGTGGGGACAATGAACACCGGGGAGCTGTTTTTT
-	TRBV5-4	TRBD2	14	TRBJ2-5	CASSQGLAGEPQYF	TGTGCCAGCAGCCAAGGACTAGCGGGGGAGCCGCAGTACTTC
-	TRBV29-1	-	12	TRBJ1-2	CSVEFQYSGYTF	TGCAGCGTTGAATTCCAGTACAGTGGCTACACCTTC
once	TRBV2	-	14	TRBJ1-5	CASSGGGFGQPQHF	TGTGCCAGCAGTGGTGGGGGGTTTGGGCAGCCCCAGCATTTT
-	TRBV13	TRBD1	14	TRBJ2-7	CASSLGTGGYEQYF	TGTGCCAGCAGCTTAGGGACAGGGGGCTACGAGCAGTACTTC
-	TRBV13	-	12	TRBJ2-2	CASSLVYRELFF	TGTGCCAGCAGCTTGGTTTACAGGGAGCTGTTTTTT
-	TRBV5-6	-	14	TRBJ1-2	CASSFTGSSYGYTF	TGTGCCAGCAGCTTCACAGGATCTTCCTATGGCTACACCTTC
once	TRBV2	TRBD1	13	TRBJ1-2	CASSEERGLGYTF	TGTGCCAGCAGTGAGGAAAGGGGGCTTGGCTACACCTTC
-	TRBV6-5	-	14	TRBJ1-6	CASVAGSYNSPLHF	TGTGCCAGCGTCGCAGGGTCCTATAATTCACCCCTCCACTTT
once	TRBV7-9	-	12	TRBJ1-6	CASSLGTEYLHF	TGTGCCAGCAGCTTAGGCACAGAGTACCTCCACTTT
-	TRBV5-6	-	12	TRBJ2-1	CASSLGGQEQFF	TGTGCCAGCAGCTTGGGTGGACAGGAGCAGTTCTTC
-	TRBV4-1	-	14	TRBJ1-1	CASRNRLQGTEAFF	TGCGCCAGCAGAAACAGGCTCCAGGGGACTGAAGCTTTCTTT
-	TRBV7-9	-	14	TRBJ1-5	CASSSVYSNQPQHF	TGTGCCAGCAGCTCCGTCTATAGCAATCAGCCCCAGCATTTT
few	TRBV30	-	11	TRBJ1-1	CASEAGRGAFF	TGTGCCTCCGAGGCGGGGAGAGGTGCTTTCTTT
-	TRBV2	TRBD1	14	TRBJ2-5	CASSESRGIETQYF	TGTGCCAGCAGTGAAAGCAGGGGGATTGAGACCCAGTACTTC
-	TRBV13	TRBD1	11	TRBJ1-1	CASSRDRDAFF	TGTGCCAGCAGTCGGGACAGGGACGCTTTCTTT
-	TRBV10-3	TRBD2	15	TRBJ2-1	CAISVRTSGYNEQFF	TGTGCCATCAGTGTCCGGACTAGCGGCTACAATGAGCAGTTCTTC
-	TRBV5-6	TRBD1	16	TRBJ1-4	CASSPPPGTANEKLFF	TGTGCCAGCAGCCCACCTCCCGGGACAGCTAATGAAAAACTGTTTTTT
-	TRBV5-1	TRBD2	15	TRBJ2-1	CASTDLAGVTNEQFF	TGCGCCAGCACCGATCTAGCGGGAGTCACGAATGAGCAGTTCTTC
-	TRBV5-8	TRBD2	15	TRBJ2-1	CASSSGLAGSNEQFF	TGTGCCAGCAGTAGCGGACTAGCGGGAAGCAATGAGCAGTTCTTC
-	TRBV19	TRBD1	17	TRBJ1-5	CASSLFGQVLSVGAQHF	TGTGCCAGTAGTCTTTTCGGACAGGTTCTAAGCGTGGGAGCCCAGCATTTT
-	TRBV7-7	TRBD2	16	TRBJ2-5	CASTPSYSGGGETQYF	TGTGCCAGCACCCCCTCGTATAGCGGGGGGGGTGAGACCCAGTACTTC
-	TRBV6-6	-	13	TRBJ2-5	CAGGRKPQETQYF	TGTGCCGGCGGTAGGAAGCCTCAAGAGACCCAGTACTTC
-	TRBV7-3	TRBD2	17	TRBJ2-1	CASSLTKASGMYNEQFF	TGTGCCAGCAGCTTAACGAAGGCTAGCGGGATGTACAATGAGCAGTTCTTC
-	TRBV10-1	TRBD2	14	TRBJ2-2	CASSSQGGSGELFF	TGCGCCAGCAGTTCGCAGGGAGGGTCCGGGGAGCTGTTTTTT
-	TRBV7-9	TRBD1	17	TRBJ1-5	CASSLVTGQGGNQPQHF	TGTGCCAGCAGCTTGGTAACGGGACAGGGGGGAAACCAGCCCCAGCATTTT
-	TRBV27	-	15	TRBJ1-5	CASRSGGGSNQPQHF	TGTGCCAGCAGGTCGGGGGGAGGGAGCAATCAGCCCCAGCATTTT
-	TRBV19	-	13	TRBJ2-1	CASSWTPYNEQFF	TGTGCCAGTTCATGGACTCCTTACAATGAGCAGTTCTTC
-	TRBV11-1	-	12	TRBJ2-2	CASSPHTGELFF	TGTGCCAGCAGCCCTCACACCGGGGAGCTGTTTTTT
-	TRBV10-3	-	13	TRBJ2-5	CAISHGQQETQYF	TGTGCCATCAGCCACGGACAGCAAGAGACCCAGTACTTC
few	TRBV6-4	-	14	TRBJ1-5	CASSASTLNQPQHF	TGTGCCAGCAGTGCCTCTACTTTGAATCAGCCCCAGCATTTT
-	TRBV6-6	TRBD2	15	TRBJ2-1	CASSLAAGGLNEQFF	TGTGCCAGCAGTTTAGCAGCGGGAGGGCTCAATGAGCAGTTCTTC
-	TRBV6-6	-	13	TRBJ1-5	CASIPGLNQPQHF	TGTGCCAGCATCCCGGGTCTTAATCAGCCCCAGCATTTT
-	TRBV11-2	-	16	TRBJ2-4	CASSPAGTRAKNIQYF	TGTGCCAGCAGCCCCGCCGGAACTAGAGCCAAAAACATTCAGTACTTC
few	TRBV18	TRBD1	15	TRBJ2-5	CASSRSTGDQETQYF	TGTGCCAGCTCACGATCGACAGGGGACCAAGAGACCCAGTACTTC
-	TRBV6-5	-	15	TRBJ1-4	CASSYVTDGGEKLFF	TGTGCCAGCAGTTACGTAACAGACGGTGGTGAAAAACTGTTTTTT
-	TRBV2	TRBD1	17	TRBJ2-7	CASSELLGTGGSYEQYF	TGTGCCAGCAGTGAACTCTTGGGGACAGGTGGGTCCTACGAGCAGTACTTC
few	TRBV2	-	14	TRBJ1-2	CASSDGGLSYGYTF	TGTGCCAGCAGTGACGGGGGGCTTAGCTATGGCTACACCTTC
-	TRBV5-1	-	11	TRBJ1-1	CASSLGLEAFF	TGCGCCAGCAGCTTGGGCCTCGAGGCTTTCTTT
-	TRBV5-6	TRBD2	18	TRBJ2-1	CASSLEGLAGGGYNEQFF	TGTGCCAGCAGCTTGGAGGGTCTAGCGGGCGGGGGCTACAATGAGCAGTTCTTC
-	TRBV24-1	TRBD1	14	TRBJ2-7	CATSPGQGNHEQYF	TGTGCCACCAGCCCGGGACAGGGGAATCACGAGCAGTACTTC
-	TRBV18	TRBD2	15	TRBJ2-7	CASSPGLAGGYEQYF	TGTGCCAGCTCACCAGGACTAGCGGGAGGGTACGAGCAGTACTTC
-	TRBV4-1	TRBD1	15	TRBJ1-2	CASSQPRQGAYGYTF	TGCGCCAGCAGCCAACCCAGACAGGGGGCCTATGGCTACACCTTC
-	TRBV19	TRBD2	16	TRBJ2-3	CASSISSGRGTDTQYF	TGTGCCAGTAGTATCTCTAGCGGGAGGGGGACAGATACGCAGTATTTT
-	TRBV18	-	14	TRBJ1-4	CASSPVQNNEKLFF	TGTGCCAGCTCACCGGTACAGAATAATGAAAAACTGTTTTTT
once	TRBV12-3/TRBV12-4	-	13	TRBJ2-7	CASSLLVGGEQYF	TGTGCCAGCAGTTTACTTGTAGGGGGCGAGCAGTACTTC
-	TRBV18	TRBD1	15	TRBJ1-1	CASIRDRGFNTEAFF	TGTGCCAGCATTCGGGACAGGGGATTTAACACTGAAGCTTTCTTT
-	TRBV5-1	TRBD1	14	TRBJ2-7	CASSLDLQGGEQYF	TGCGCCAGCAGCTTGGATTTACAGGGGGGCGAGCAGTACTTC
-	TRBV7-9	-	16	TRBJ2-7	CASSASRGGFDYEQYF	TGTGCCAGCAGCGCCAGCCGCGGAGGTTTTGACTACGAGCAGTACTTC